The 9 T cell receptor beta chains listed next were all sequenced from one sample in a study of T cell repertoires in cytomegalovirus infection (dated by TCRdb to between 2019 and 2020). Sequencer: Illumina HiSeq 1500. Using fastp at Q25 and MiXCR, TCRdb reprocessed the public reads and kept productive beta chains. Rows are unified per CDR3 protein, each entry keeping the most common DNA and genes. The sample table holds about 320,000 distinct CDR3 sequences, of which roughly 9.5% were seen once. The ten largest make up 3.5% to 4.5% of the sample. The source material was PBMCs. These receptors were taken from a human donor in good health (CMV status not recorded). Some clones in this sample may be carry-over from other donors' samples.

The sample holds many counts of this clonotype. The rearrangement joins TRBV6-2 or TRBV6-3 to TRBJ2-1, with TRBD2 identical over 9 bases. This CDR3 region has 16 residues. Trimming removed 4 bases from V and 7 bases from J; junction bases left unmatched: 11. Germline V gives CDR1 MNHEY, CDR2 SVGEGT. CDR3 amino acids: CASSSRGRGGRNEQFF. Here the CDR3 DNA reads TGTGCCAGCAGTTCCCGGGGGCGGGGGGGCCGTAATGAGCAGTTCTTC.

The CDR3 loop is CSARVLAGGLTDTQYF. CDR3 sequence (DNA): TGCAGTGCTAGGGTCCTAGCGGGGGGGCTCACAGATACGCAGTATTTT. The chain carries TRBV20-1 and TRBJ2-3; TRBD2 matches at 12 bases. The V gene's germline CDR1 is DFQATT and CDR2 SNEGSKA (reference sequence). The CDR3 extends over 16 amino acids. With V trimmed by 3 bases and J by 2 bases, 6 bases remained unmatched.

This clonotype was seen ten or more times. V is TRBV7-9 and J is TRBJ2-3; D is undetermined. This CDR3 spans 17 amino acids. V lost 2 bases and J 2 bases, leaving 17 bases between the germline ends. The germline CDR1 and CDR2 sequences are SEHNR and FQNEAQ (reference sequence). The CDR3 reads CASSLRSGTEYTDTQYF. The DNA for the CDR3 is TGTGCCAGCAGCTTAAGGTCAGGCACCGAATACACAGATACGCAGTATTTT. The entire variable domain, with the rest obtained from reference TRBV7-9 and TRBJ2-3, is as follows: DTGVSQNPRHKITKRGQNVTFRCDPISEHNRLYWYRQTLGQGPEFLTYFQNEAQLEKSRLLSDRFSAERPKGSFSTLEIQRTEQGDSAMYLCASSLRSGTEYTDTQYFGPGTRLTVL.

This clonotype was seen many times. The gene calls are TRBV7-2 and TRBJ2-4, with 10 bases fitting TRBD2. Germline trimming cut 6 bases from V and 2 bases from J; bases unmatched to any gene: 4. The CDR3 spans 15 residues. Germline V gene sequence: CDR1 SGHTA, CDR2 FQGNSA. The CDR3 DNA is TGTGCCAGCAGGGTAGCGGGAGGATCCAAAAACATTCAGTACTTC. Translated: CASRVAGGSKNIQYF.

This clonotype was seen ten or more times. The V and J genes are TRBV7-3 and TRBJ2-2; TRBD2 matches at 9 bases. The CDR3 spans 16 residues. V lost 5 bases, J lost 6 bases, and 10 bases stayed unmatched. Looked up from germline, CDR1 is SGHTA and CDR2 is FQGTGA. This CDR3 reads CASSRTSREGSGELFF. The CDR3 DNA reads TGTGCCAGCAGCCGGACCTCGCGGGAGGGTTCCGGGGAGCTGTTTTTT.

This chain connects TRBV28 to TRBJ1-2; D not resolved. V lost 4 bases and J lost 8, with 14 bases in between. CDR3 size: 13 residues. Germline lookup yields CDR1 MDHEN and CDR2 SYDVKM. CDR3 loop: CASSSLSSFGYTF. The CDR3 DNA reads as TGTGCCAGCAGTTCCTTAAGCTCCTTCGGCTACACCTTC.

The CDR3 protein is CASSLAGAEQFF. The CDR3 nucleotides read TGTGCCAGCAGCCTAGCGGGGGCTGAGCAGTTCTTC. The chain recombines TRBV3-1 with TRBJ2-1; 9 nucleotides match TRBD2. Germline V CDR1 and CDR2: LGHDT, YNNKEL (reference sequence). This CDR3 has 12 residues. The V segment lost 4 bases and the J segment 9 bases; nucleotides outside the gene matches: 1.

The rearrangement uses TRBV12-3 or TRBV12-4 and TRBJ2-5; 14 nucleotides agree with TRBD2. The CDR3 totals 15 residues. The ends lost 4 bases at V and 5 bases at J; junction bases unmatched: 3. The CDR3 loop is CASSWGLAGEETQYF. The CDR3 DNA sequence: TGTGCCAGCAGTTGGGGACTAGCGGGAGAGGAGACCCAGTACTTC.

This clonotype was observed a few times. The chain combines TRBV6-1 with TRBJ2-1; D is perhaps TRBD1 (6 bases). The V end was cut by 5 bases, the J end by 8 bases, with 16 bases between. Per germline, CDR1 MNHNS and CDR2 SASEGT. This CDR3 region has 14 residues. CDR3 protein: CASSYLAGAYEQFF. The CDR3 nucleotides read TGTGCCAGCAGTTATCTCGCAGGGGCGTATGAGCAGTTCTTC.